Below, 7 T cell receptor beta chains from the same sample are listed, as sequenced in a study of PD-L1 blockade in urothelial cancer. Indicated time point: peripheral blood 6 weeks after treatment start. Assay used: immunoSEQ multiplex PCR; TCRdb lists only in-frame clones, some missing. The sample lists some 75,000 clones, 75% to 95% occurring once. The sequencing here drew on PBMCs, taken around atezolizumab (anti-PD-L1) treatment. The receptors were sampled from a woman older than 75 with urothelial cancer.

The chain couples TRBV10-3 to TRBJ1-4; 9 bases match TRBD1. The germline CDR1 and CDR2 sequences are ENHRY and SYGVKD. CDR3 length equals 17 residues. J lost 5 bases, V lost 5 bases, and 12 bases had no gene match. The CDR3 reads CAISPFGTGSGNEKLFF. The CDR3 DNA sequence: TGTGCCATCAGTCCCTTCGGGACAGGGTCAGGGAATGAAAAACTGTTTTTT.

The V call is TRBV4-1, the J call TRBJ2-5; 10 positions match TRBD1. V was clipped by 4 bases and J by 3 bases; unmatched bases: 2. From germline, CDR1 is MGHRA and CDR2 YSYEKL. The CDR3 is 14 amino acids. DNA of the CDR3: TGCGCCAGCAGCCCCGGGACAGGGGAAGAGACCCAGTACTTC. Translation gives CASSPGTGEETQYF.

This clone was detected only once. V is TRBV7-3 and J is TRBJ2-7; D possibly corresponds to TRBD2 (6 bases). V dropped 5 bases and J dropped 3 bases, with 17 bases sitting between them. This CDR3 spans 15 amino acids. CDR1 and CDR2 from the germline V gene are SGHTA and FQGTGA. CDR3: CASSPQAGSLYEQYF. In nucleotides, the CDR3 is TGTGCCAGCAGCCCCCAGGCGGGGTCTCTCTACGAGCAGTACTTC.

V usage is TRBV14 and J usage is TRBJ2-4; D perhaps matches TRBD2 (5 bases). V lost 2 bases to trimming and J lost 16 bases, with 15 bases between them. This CDR3 spans 12 amino acids. Germline V lookup: CDR1 SGHDN, CDR2 FVKESK. The CDR3 here is CASSQTGIGLYF. The CDR3, as DNA: TGTGCCAGCAGCCAAACGGGAATAGGGTTATACTTC.

The chain has TRBV6-1 and TRBJ2-3; maybe TRBD2 (6 bases). The V gene lost 6 bases and the J gene lost 4 bases, with 8 bases spanning the gap. Germline V gives CDR1 MNHNS, CDR2 SASEGT. The CDR3 sequence is 12 residues long. The chain's CDR3 is CASRLAADTQYF. For the CDR3, the DNA is TGTGCCAGCAGACTAGCAGCAGATACGCAGTATTTT.

The CDR3 here is CASSDWTGASNQPQHF. For the CDR3, the DNA is TGTGCCAGCAGTGACTGGACAGGGGCTAGCAATCAGCCCCAGCATTTT. The V gene is TRBV2, the J gene TRBJ1-5; 9 bases fit TRBD1. This CDR3 region has 16 residues. J was trimmed by 0 bases and V by 3 bases; bases with no gene match: 3. CDR1 and CDR2 from the germline V gene are SNHLY and FYNNEI.

The chain joins TRBV7-9 to TRBJ1-1; 10 nucleotides align to TRBD1. The CDR3 runs to 16 residues. The V gene end was trimmed by 0 bases and the J gene end by 5 bases; junction bases not matched to a gene: 6. CDR1 and CDR2 (germline): SEHNR, FQNEAQ (reference sequence). The CDR3 is CASSLAPGQGRTEAFF. DNA of the CDR3: TGTGCCAGCAGCTTAGCCCCGGGACAGGGGCGGACTGAAGCTTTCTTT. Using reference TRBV7-9 and TRBJ1-1 for the parts outside the CDR3, the full variable domain is DTGVSQNPRHKITKRGQNVTFRCDPISEHNRLYWYRQTLGQGPEFLTYFQNEAQLEKSRLLSDRFSAERPKGSFSTLEIQRTEQGDSAMYLCASSLAPGQGRTEAFFGQGTRLTVV.